This T cell receptor (beta chain) was sequenced in a study of beta chain features in type 1 diabetes. Overall study results and limits: The study found moderately but significantly shorter TCRB CDR3s in all four CD4+ subsets of Type 1 diabetes patients.

The study reverse transcribed the entire isolated RNA, so it sequenced expressed TCRB transcripts. The table came from immunoSEQ multiplex PCR; TCRdb's copy has only in-frame clones and leaves some out. Of nearly 700,000 clones in the sample, around an eighth are singletons; the top ten hold less than 0.025%. Trimming at V came to 0 bases and at J to 1 base, leaving 0 bases not matched to a gene. Per the germline V gene, CDR1 is SGHRS and CDR2 is YFSETQ. The CDR3 has 15 residues. In its sample, this clone was seen a few times. Its antigen is as yet unknown. This clonotype was obtained from a man in his late teens or twenties with type 1 diabetes. Specimen: naive CD4+ T cells from blood. V usage is TRBV5-1 and J usage is TRBJ2-2, with 7 bases matching TRBD1. CDR3 nucleotide sequence: TGCGCCAGCAGCTTGGACAGGGGGAACACCGGGGAGCTGTTTTTT. Translation: CASSLDRGNTGELFF.